The rows below give T cell receptor beta chains drawn from one sample of a study of early T cells in non-severe SARS-CoV-2 infection. TCRdb redid the calling of the 5' RACE reads with MiXCR, one entry per CDR3 protein. The table shows tens of thousands of distinct CDR3 sequences, with around a tenth occurring only once. Sequencing was performed on whole blood, taken at baseline. The receptors were sampled from an adult who was a healthcare worker with PCR-confirmed SARS-CoV-2 infection or an uninfected control (not recorded which). Each CDR3 is given with its conserved first and last residue. Only part of the rows carry a size: once, few, many, or a class if the clone is expanded.

V gene	clone size	CDR3 protein
TRBV20-1	few	CSASIAGASSYNEQFF
TRBV3-1	few	CASSQGPTGSGEQYF
TRBV7-9	many	CAASFLAYNEQFF
TRBV29-1	NA	CSVGKLLGPLTEAFF
TRBV24-1	few	CATSDQGPGETQYF
TRBV28	NA	CASSLYQGGTGELFF
TRBV3-1	few	CASSQVLGGTATEAFF
TRBV20-1	NA	CSARARARSYNEQFF
TRBV6-6	many	CASSYSGGFTEAFF
TRBV29-1	few	CSVEDHTLGAFF
TRBV5-1	NA	CASSLGGVPNNEQFF
TRBV28	NA	CASSLSDRAYEQYF
TRBV7-9	many	CASSLAGGNQPQHF
TRBV3-1	NA	CASSRDLRGAEAFF
TRBV3-1	few	CASSRLLTATQYF
TRBV19	many	CASSLSGGASDTQYF
TRBV3-1	NA	CASSLTGYEQYF
TRBV12-3/TRBV12-4	many	CASSPTPGQGGLLRNTIYF
TRBV2	NA	CASSVRQGVYNEQFF
TRBV6-5	NA	CASSYLAGGRVNEQFF
TRBV29-1	many	CSVEGGNTIYF
TRBV3-1	few	CASSQERRGRETQYF
TRBV18	NA	CASSRTSTGSKNIQYF
TRBV6-6	few	CASSYLPQGVENTIYF
TRBV3-1	few	CASSHPRLLGEQFF
TRBV19	few	CASTSEGYGYTF
TRBV9	NA	CASSGWGRDEQFF
TRBV4-2	NA	CASSQVTTGELFF
TRBV28	many	CASNSPTGANQPQHF
TRBV7-2	many	CASSTSRISYEQYF
TRBV3-1	NA	CASSHRSDAGEQYF
TRBV3-1	NA	CASSLSTGTRRASGANVLTF
TRBV7-8	few	CASSLVRAGSDSPLHF
TRBV10-2	NA	CASRTDYGQYF
TRBV27	few	CASSFAGRSDTQYF
TRBV30	few	CAWSVSGIYGYTF
TRBV7-6	many	CASSITSGGAGEQFF
TRBV27	many	CASSLGRDYEQYF
TRBV20-1	once	CSASKRERDTQYF
TRBV4-2	many	CASSQVDRVETQYF
TRBV6-4	few	CASSPGAYNEQFF
TRBV18	NA	CASSRGQPNTEAFF
TRBV15	few	CATSRDSGGETQYF
TRBV12-3/TRBV12-4	NA	CASSPRGSEAFF
TRBV20-1	many	CSARDVGGAGNQPQHF
TRBV12-3/TRBV12-4	NA	CASRPGLAGAYEQYF
TRBV28	many	CASSPQPSYEQYF
TRBV19	NA	CASSMGLAFGYTF
TRBV5-1	few	CASSKGQGLNTEAFF
TRBV4-3	NA	CASSQDRTVNTEAFF